A selection of T cell receptor beta chains follows, all from one sample in a study of beta chain features in type 1 diabetes. Libraries were prepared by immunoSEQ multiplex PCR; TCRdb keeps only in-frame clonotypes and omits some of them. The data contain 810,000 or so clones, roughly 16% of them seen just once; the ten biggest clones take up about 0.02%. Input material: naive CD4+ T cells from blood. These receptors came from a woman aged 18-30 years in good health. The CDR3 runs from the conserved cysteine through the conserved F or W. The D gene is left open where the match is weak. Rows give clone size only sometimes, using once, few, many, or a class for an expanded clone.

size,D,V,J,DNA,CDR3
-,-,TRBV9,TRBJ2-1,TGTGCCAGCAGCGTAGGAGCTGCTGAGCAGTTCTTC,CASSVGAAEQFF
few,-,TRBV5-1,TRBJ1-1,TGCGCCAGCAGCCGCCTGAGTGACACTGAAGCTTTCTTT,CASSRLSDTEAFF
few,-,TRBV15,TRBJ2-5,TGTGCCACCAGCAGAGACACGATTGGCTACCAGACCCAGTACTTC,CATSRDTIGYQTQYF
few,-,TRBV5-1,TRBJ1-2,TGCGCCAGCAGCTTGGGGGCAGGAACTAACTATGGCTACACCTTC,CASSLGAGTNYGYTF
-,-,TRBV7-2,TRBJ1-1,TGTGCCAGCAGCTTCGACAGAGACACTGAAGCTTTCTTT,CASSFDRDTEAFF
-,-,TRBV25-1,TRBJ2-1,TGTGCCAGCAGTGAACTAGCAAATGAGCAGTTCTTC,CASSELANEQFF
-,-,TRBV19,TRBJ2-5,TGTGCCAGTACCCAACAAACCGGTCCCCCGCATGGAACCCAGTACTTC,CASTQQTGPPHGTQYF
few,-,TRBV6-1,TRBJ1-1,TGTGCCAGCAGTGTAGCAAACACTGAAGCTTTCTTT,CASSVANTEAFF
few,TRBD1,TRBV9,TRBJ2-1,TGTGCCAGCAGCGCGGGCCAGGGGGCGAGGTACAATGAGCAGTTCTTC,CASSAGQGARYNEQFF
-,TRBD1,TRBV29-1,TRBJ2-1,TGCAGCGTTGGGGACAGGGGTGCCAATGAGCAGTTCTTC,CSVGDRGANEQFF
few,TRBD1,TRBV5-1,TRBJ2-2,TGCGCCAGCAGCTTAACCGGGACAGGTTCCACCGGGGAGCTGTTTTTT,CASSLTGTGSTGELFF
-,-,TRBV6-6,TRBJ1-1,TGTGCCAGCAGTTACGGGGGGCAGAGCACTGAAGCTTTCTTT,CASSYGGQSTEAFF
-,-,TRBV28,TRBJ1-4,TGTGCCAGCAGCCAAACCGGGACCCTAGCGGTCAAACTGTTTTTT,CASSQTGTLAVKLFF
few,-,TRBV29-1,TRBJ2-7,TGCAGCGTTGCAGTGACCTCCTACGAGCAGTACTTC,CSVAVTSYEQYF
-,-,TRBV19,TRBJ2-2,TGTGCCAGTAGGGAGCCGGGGCGCGACGGGGAGCTGTTTTTT,CASREPGRDGELFF
few,-,TRBV7-9,TRBJ2-1,TGTGCCAGCAGCTTAGGAGCGCAACCTTCCTACAATGAGCAGTTCTTC,CASSLGAQPSYNEQFF
-,-,TRBV2,TRBJ2-5,TGTGCCAGCAGTGTTAGTGCAGAGACCCAGTACTTC,CASSVSAETQYF